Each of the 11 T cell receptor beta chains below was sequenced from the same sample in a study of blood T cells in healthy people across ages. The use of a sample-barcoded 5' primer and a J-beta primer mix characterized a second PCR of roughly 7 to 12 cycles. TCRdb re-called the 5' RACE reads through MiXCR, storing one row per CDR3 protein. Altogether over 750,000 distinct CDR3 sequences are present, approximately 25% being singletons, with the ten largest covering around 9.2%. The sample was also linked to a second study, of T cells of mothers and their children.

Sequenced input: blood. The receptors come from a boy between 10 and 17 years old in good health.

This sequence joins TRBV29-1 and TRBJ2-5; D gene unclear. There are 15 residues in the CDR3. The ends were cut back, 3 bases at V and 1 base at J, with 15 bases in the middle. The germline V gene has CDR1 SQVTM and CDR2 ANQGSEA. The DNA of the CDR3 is TGCAGCGTTGAGACCGGCTTGGAGTTCCAAGAGACCCAGTACTTC. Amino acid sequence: CSVETGLEFQETQYF. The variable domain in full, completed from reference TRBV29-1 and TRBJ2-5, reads SAVISQKPSRDICQRGTSLTIQCQVDSQVTMMFWYRQQPGQSLTLIATANQGSEATYESGFVIDKFPISRPNLTFSTLTVSNMSPEDSSIYLCSVETGLEFQETQYFGPGTRLLVL.

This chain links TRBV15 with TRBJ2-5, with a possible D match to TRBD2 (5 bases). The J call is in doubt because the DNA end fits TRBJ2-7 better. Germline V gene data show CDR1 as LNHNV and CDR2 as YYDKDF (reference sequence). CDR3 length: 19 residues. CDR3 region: CATSRGVRAGAQTLYEQYF. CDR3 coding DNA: TGTGCCACCAGCAGAGGGGTGAGGGCGGGCGCACAAACTTTATACGAGCAGTACTTC.

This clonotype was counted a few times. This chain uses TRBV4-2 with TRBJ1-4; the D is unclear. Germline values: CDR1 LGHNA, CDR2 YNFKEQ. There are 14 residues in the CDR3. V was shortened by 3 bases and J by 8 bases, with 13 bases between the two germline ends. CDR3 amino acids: CASSHRSLGEKLFF. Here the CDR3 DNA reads TGTGCCAGCAGCCATAGATCGTTGGGGGAAAAACTGTTTTTT.

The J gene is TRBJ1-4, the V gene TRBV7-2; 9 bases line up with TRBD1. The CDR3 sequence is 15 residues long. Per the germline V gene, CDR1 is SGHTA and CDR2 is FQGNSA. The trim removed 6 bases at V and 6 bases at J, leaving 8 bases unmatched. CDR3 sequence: CASRGTGQGHEKLFF. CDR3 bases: TGTGCCAGCAGAGGGACAGGACAGGGGCATGAAAAACTGTTTTTT.

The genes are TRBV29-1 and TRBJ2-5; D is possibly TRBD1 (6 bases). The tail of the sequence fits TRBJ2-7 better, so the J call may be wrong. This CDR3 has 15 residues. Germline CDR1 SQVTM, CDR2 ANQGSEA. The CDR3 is CSVDVAGAGSYEQYF. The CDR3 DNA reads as TGCAGCGTTGACGTTGCAGGGGCCGGCTCCTACGAGCAGTACTTC.

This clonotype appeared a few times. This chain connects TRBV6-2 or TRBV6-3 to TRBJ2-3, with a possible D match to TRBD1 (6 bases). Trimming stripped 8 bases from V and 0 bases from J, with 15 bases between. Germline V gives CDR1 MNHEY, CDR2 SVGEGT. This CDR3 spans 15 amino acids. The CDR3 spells CASHLRDTSTDTQYF. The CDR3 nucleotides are TGTGCCAGCCATCTCCGGGACACTAGCACAGATACGCAGTATTTT.

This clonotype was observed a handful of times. Here the CDR3 reads CSVAEVVEQFF. The CDR3 bases are TGCAGCGTAGCAGAGGTGGTTGAGCAGTTCTTC. The chain couples TRBV29-1 to TRBJ2-1; D gene ambiguous. The V end lost 6 bases, the J end lost 9 bases, and 12 bases lay between the germline ends. This CDR3 region has 11 residues. The V gene's germline CDR1 is SQVTM and CDR2 ANQGSEA.

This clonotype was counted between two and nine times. The CDR3 here is CSALQGYAEAFF. The CDR3 nucleotides read TGCAGCGCACTACAGGGTTACGCTGAAGCTTTCTTT. The genes are TRBV29-1 and TRBJ1-1, with D possibly being TRBD1 (6 bases). V was cut by 7 bases and J by 6 bases, with 15 bases left in between. CDR1 is SQVTM, CDR2 ANQGSEA, per germline. This CDR3 spans 12 amino acids.

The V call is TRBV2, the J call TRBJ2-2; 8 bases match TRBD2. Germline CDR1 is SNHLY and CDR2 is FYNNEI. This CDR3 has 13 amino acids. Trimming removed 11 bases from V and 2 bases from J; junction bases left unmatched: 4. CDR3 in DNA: TGTGCCGGCACTAGCGGTAACACCGGGGAGCTGTTTTTT. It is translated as CAGTSGNTGELFF.

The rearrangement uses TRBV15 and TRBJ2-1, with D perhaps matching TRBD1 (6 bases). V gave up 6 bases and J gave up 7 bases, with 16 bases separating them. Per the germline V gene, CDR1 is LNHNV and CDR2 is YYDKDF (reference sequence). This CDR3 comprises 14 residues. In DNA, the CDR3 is TGTGCCACCAGTGTGGACAGAACAGTAAATGAGCAGTTCTTC. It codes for CATSVDRTVNEQFF.

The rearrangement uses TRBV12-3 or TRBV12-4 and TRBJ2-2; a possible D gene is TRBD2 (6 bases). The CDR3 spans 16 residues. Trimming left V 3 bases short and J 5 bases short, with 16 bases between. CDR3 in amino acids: CASSLGGLIGTGELFF. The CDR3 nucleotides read TGTGCCAGCAGTTTGGGGGGTCTAATAGGAACCGGGGAGCTGTTTTTT.